This T cell receptor (beta chain) was captured in a study of blood T cells in healthy people across ages. Study-wide results and caveats: Age showed a roughly linear inverse relationship with TCR beta diversity per million T cells.

A second about 7 to 11 cycle PCR used barcoded and J-beta primers. Every single cDNA molecule received a tag from a template-switch adaptor with 12 random nucleotides. MiXCR, run by TCRdb on the 5' RACE reads, gives a single entry per CDR3 protein. In the table there are just over 800,000 distinct CDR3 sequences, about 59% of which are singletons. A remark on this clonotype: Its antigen remains unidentified.

The V end was cut by 5 bases, the J end by 0 bases, with 18 bases between. This CDR3 comprises 17 residues. The germline CDR1 and CDR2 sequences are SGHVS and FNYEAQ. The TCR sequence derives from a man aged 30-40 years in good health. The sequenced sample was blood. The chain links TRBV7-6 to TRBJ2-3, with D perhaps TRBD1 (6 bases). The CDR3 is CASSPFLGTPSTDTQYF. As DNA, the CDR3 is TGTGCCAGCAGCCCGTTTCTCGGGACACCTAGCACAGATACGCAGTATTTT.